This T cell receptor beta chain stems from a study of cytomegalovirus exposure and HLA in healthy donors. Vbeta (60) and Jbeta (13) primers were used in the PCR. Clones were sequenced by immunoSEQ multiplex PCR, and TCRdb holds only the in-frame ones, with some missing. Of around 99,000 clones listed, about 80% are singletons. The CDR3 has 15 residues. With V trimmed by 5 bases and J by 1 base, 5 bases remained unmatched. Per germline, CDR1 PRHDT and CDR2 FYEKMQ (reference sequence). Comments on this clone: Its antigen is currently unknown.

Points from the study as a whole: Cytomegalovirus status was reportedly diagnosed by the classifier with high specificity and sensitivity. Analysis was performed later, and it showed HLA-associated TCR beta chains to be more clonally expanded than equally common others.

The V and J genes are TRBV13 and TRBJ2-7; 10 bases line up with TRBD1. The TCR sequence derives from a woman aged 45-65 years in good health and CMV-seropositive. Sequencing used PBMCs. CDR3: CASSKEGQGSYEQYF. CDR3 coding DNA: TGTGCCAGCAGCAAGGAGGGACAGGGGTCCTACGAGCAGTACTTC.